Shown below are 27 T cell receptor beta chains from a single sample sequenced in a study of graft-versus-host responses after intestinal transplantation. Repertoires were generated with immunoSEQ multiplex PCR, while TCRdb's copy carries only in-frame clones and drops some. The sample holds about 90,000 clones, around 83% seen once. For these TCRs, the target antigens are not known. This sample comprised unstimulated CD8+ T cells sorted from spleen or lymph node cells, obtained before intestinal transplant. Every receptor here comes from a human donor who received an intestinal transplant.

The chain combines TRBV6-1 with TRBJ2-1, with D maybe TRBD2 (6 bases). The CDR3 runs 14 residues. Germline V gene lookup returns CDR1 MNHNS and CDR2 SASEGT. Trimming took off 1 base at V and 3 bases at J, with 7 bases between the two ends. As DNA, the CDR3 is TGTGCCAGCAGTGAAGGGACTATCTACAATGAGCAGTTCTTC. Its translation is CASSEGTIYNEQFF.

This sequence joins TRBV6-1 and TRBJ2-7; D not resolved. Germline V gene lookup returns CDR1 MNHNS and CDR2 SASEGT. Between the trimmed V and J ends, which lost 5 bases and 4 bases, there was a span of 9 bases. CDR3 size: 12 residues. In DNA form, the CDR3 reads TGTGCCAGCAGTACCTCAGAATACGAGCAGTACTTC. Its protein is CASSTSEYEQYF.

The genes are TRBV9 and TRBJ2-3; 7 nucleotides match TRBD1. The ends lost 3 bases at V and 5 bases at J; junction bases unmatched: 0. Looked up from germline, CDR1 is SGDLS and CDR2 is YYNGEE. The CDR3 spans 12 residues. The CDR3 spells CASSGQGDTQYF. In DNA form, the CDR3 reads TGTGCCAGCAGCGGACAGGGAGATACGCAGTATTTT.

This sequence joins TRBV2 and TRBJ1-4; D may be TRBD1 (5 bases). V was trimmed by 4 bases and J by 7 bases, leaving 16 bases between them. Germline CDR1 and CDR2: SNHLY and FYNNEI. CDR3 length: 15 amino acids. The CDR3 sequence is CASSGDDSAFEKLFF. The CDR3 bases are TGTGCCAGCAGTGGAGACGACAGCGCCTTTGAAAAACTGTTTTTT.

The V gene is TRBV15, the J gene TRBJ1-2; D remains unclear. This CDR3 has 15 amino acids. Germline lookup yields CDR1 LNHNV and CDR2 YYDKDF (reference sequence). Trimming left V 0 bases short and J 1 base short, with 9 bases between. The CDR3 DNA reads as TGTGCCACCAGCAGAGACGGGGAGTTTAACTATGGCTACACCTTC. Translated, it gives CATSRDGEFNYGYTF.

CDR3 sequence reads: CASSLWAGSGNTIYF. The CDR3 region has the DNA TGTGCCAGCAGCTTATGGGCAGGCTCTGGAAACACCATATATTTT. The chain has TRBV7-6 and TRBJ1-3; unclear D gene. This CDR3 comprises 15 residues. Germline CDR1 reads SGHVS; CDR2 reads FNYEAQ. Trimming removed 2 bases from V and 0 bases from J, with 8 bases in between. Full variable domain (rest looked up from reference TRBV7-6 and TRBJ1-3): GAGVSQSPRYKVTKRGQDVALRCDPISGHVSLYWYRQALGQGPEFLTYFNYEAQQDKSGLPNDRFSAERPEGSISTLTIQRTEQRDSAMYRCASSLWAGSGNTIYFGEGSWLTVV.

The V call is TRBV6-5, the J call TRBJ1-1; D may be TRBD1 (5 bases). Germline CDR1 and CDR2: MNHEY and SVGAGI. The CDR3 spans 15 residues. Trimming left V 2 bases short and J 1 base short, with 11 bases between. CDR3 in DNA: TGTGCCAGCAGTTACAGTGGGGGAGGGAACACTGAAGCTTTCTTT. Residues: CASSYSGGGNTEAFF.

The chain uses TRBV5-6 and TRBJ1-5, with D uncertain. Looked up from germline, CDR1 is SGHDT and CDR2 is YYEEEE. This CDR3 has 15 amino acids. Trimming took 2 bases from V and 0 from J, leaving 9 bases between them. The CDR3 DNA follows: TGTGCCAGCAGCTTCCAATTCGGTAGCAATCAGCCCCAGCATTTT. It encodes CASSFQFGSNQPQHF. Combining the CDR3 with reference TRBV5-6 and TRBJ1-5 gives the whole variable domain DAGVTQSPTHLIKTRGQQVTLRCSPKSGHDTVSWYQQALGQGPQFIFQYYEEEERQRGNFPDRFSGHQFPNYSSELNVNALLLGDSALYLCASSFQFGSNQPQHFGDGTRLSIL.

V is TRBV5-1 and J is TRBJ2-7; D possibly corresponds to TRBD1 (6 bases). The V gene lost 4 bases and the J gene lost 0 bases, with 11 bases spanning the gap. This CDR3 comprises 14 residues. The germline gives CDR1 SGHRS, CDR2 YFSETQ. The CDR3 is CASSPGQSSYEQYF. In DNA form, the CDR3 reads TGCGCCAGCAGCCCTGGACAGAGCTCCTACGAGCAGTACTTC.

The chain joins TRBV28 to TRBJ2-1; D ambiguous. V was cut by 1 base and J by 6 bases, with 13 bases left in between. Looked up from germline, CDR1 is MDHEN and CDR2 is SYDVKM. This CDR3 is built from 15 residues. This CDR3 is CASSLLLSAGNEQFF. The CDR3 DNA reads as TGTGCCAGCAGTTTATTACTCAGCGCCGGCAATGAGCAGTTCTTC. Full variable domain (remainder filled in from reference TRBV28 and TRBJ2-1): DVKVTQSSRYLVKRTGEKVFLECVQDMDHENMFWYRQDPGLGLRLIYFSYDVKMKEKGDIPEGYSVSREKKERFSLILESASTNQTSMYLCASSLLLSAGNEQFFGPGTRLTVL.

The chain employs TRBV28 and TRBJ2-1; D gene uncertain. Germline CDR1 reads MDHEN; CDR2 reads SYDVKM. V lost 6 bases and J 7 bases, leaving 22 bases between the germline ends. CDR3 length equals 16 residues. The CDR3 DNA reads TGTGCCAGCAGCTGGAGTCGGAGATTCAAGACAAATGAGCAGTTCTTC. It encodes CASSWSRRFKTNEQFF.

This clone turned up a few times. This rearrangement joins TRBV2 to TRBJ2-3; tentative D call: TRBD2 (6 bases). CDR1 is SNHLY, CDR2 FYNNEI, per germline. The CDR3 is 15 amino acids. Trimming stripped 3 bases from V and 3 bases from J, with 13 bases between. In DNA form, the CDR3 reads TGTGCCAGCAGTGAGGGGCGGGGCGGAACAGATACGCAGTATTTT. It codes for CASSEGRGGTDTQYF.

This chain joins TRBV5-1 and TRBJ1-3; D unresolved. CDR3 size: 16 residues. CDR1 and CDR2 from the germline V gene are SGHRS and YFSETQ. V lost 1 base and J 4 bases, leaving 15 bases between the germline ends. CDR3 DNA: TGCGCCAGCAGCTTGCAGGATAATAGAGCCGGAAACACCATATATTTT. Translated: CASSLQDNRAGNTIYF.

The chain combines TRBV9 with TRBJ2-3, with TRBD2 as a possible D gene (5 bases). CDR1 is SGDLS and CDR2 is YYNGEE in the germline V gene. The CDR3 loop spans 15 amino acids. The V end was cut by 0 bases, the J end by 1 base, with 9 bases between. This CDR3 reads CASSVARTGTDTQYF. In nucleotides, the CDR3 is TGTGCCAGCAGCGTAGCTCGGACTGGCACAGATACGCAGTATTTT. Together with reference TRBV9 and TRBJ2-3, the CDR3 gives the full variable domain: DSGVTQTPKHLITATGQRVTLRCSPRSGDLSVYWYQQSLDQGLQFLIQYYNGEERAKGNILERFSAQQFPDLHSELNLSSLELGDSALYFCASSVARTGTDTQYFGPGTRLTVL.

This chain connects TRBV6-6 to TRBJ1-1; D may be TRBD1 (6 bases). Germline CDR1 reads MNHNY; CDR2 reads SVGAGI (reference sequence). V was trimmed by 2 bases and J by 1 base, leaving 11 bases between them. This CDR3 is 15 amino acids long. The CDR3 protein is CASSYTGGGNTEAFF. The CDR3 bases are TGTGCCAGCAGTTACACGGGGGGCGGGAACACTGAAGCTTTCTTT.

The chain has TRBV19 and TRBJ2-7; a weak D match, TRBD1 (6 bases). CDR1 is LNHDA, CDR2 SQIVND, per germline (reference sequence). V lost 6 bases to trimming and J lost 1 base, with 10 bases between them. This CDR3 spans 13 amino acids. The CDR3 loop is CASSPDRSYEQYF. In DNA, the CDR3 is TGTGCCAGTAGCCCCGACAGGTCCTACGAGCAGTACTTC.

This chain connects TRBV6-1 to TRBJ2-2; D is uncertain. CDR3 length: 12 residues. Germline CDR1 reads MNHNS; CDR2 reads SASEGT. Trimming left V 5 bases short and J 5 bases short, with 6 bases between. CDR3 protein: CASSPWTGELFF. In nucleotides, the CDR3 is TGTGCCAGCAGTCCGTGGACCGGGGAGCTGTTTTTT.

The CDR3 is CASSLGVQGQETQYF. The DNA for the CDR3 is TGCGCCAGCAGCTTGGGAGTCCAGGGACAAGAGACCCAGTACTTC. The chain recombines TRBV5-1 with TRBJ2-5; tentative D call: TRBD1 (5 bases). CDR1 SGHRS and CDR2 YFSETQ come from the germline V gene. V gave up 0 bases and J gave up 2 bases, with 11 bases separating them. This CDR3 has 15 residues.

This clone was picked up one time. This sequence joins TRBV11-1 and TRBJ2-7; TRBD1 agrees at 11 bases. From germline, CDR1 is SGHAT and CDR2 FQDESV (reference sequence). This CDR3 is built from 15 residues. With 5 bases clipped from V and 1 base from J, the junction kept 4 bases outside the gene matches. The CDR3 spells CASSPRDRGSYEQYF. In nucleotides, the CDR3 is TGTGCCAGCAGCCCCCGGGACAGGGGGTCCTACGAGCAGTACTTC.

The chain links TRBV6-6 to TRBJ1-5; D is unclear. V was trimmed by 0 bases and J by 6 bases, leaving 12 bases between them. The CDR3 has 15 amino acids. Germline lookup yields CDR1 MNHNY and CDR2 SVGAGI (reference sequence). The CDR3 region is CASSYSPTVGQPQHF. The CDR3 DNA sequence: TGTGCCAGCAGTTACTCTCCGACGGTGGGTCAGCCCCAGCATTTT.

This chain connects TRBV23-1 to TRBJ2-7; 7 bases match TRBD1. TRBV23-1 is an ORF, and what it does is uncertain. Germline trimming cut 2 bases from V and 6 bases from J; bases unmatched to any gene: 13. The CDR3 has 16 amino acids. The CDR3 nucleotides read TGCGCCAGCAGTCAACTAGGACAGGCGTTACCTGGCGAGCAGTACTTC. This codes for CASSQLGQALPGEQYF.

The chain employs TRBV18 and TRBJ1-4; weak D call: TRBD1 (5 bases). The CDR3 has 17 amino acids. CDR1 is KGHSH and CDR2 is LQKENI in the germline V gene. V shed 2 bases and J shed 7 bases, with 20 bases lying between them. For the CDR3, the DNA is TGTGCCAGCTCACCAAATCGTGAGGGGCCAGGTGGTGAAAAACTGTTTTTT. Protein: CASSPNREGPGGEKLFF.

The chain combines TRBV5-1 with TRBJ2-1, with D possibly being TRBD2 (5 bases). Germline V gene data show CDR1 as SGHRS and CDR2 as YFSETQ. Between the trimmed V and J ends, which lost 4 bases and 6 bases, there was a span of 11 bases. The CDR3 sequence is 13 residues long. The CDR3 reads CASSRVRGNEQFF. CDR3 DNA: TGCGCCAGCAGCCGCGTCCGGGGCAATGAGCAGTTCTTC.

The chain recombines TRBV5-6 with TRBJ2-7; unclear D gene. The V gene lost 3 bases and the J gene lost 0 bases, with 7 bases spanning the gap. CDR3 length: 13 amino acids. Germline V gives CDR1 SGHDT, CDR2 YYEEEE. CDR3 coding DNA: TGTGCCAGCAGCTCCGACATCTCCTACGAGCAGTACTTC. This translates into CASSSDISYEQYF.

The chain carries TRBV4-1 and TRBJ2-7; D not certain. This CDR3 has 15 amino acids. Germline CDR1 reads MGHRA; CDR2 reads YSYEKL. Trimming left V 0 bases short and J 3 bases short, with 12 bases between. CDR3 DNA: TGCGCCAGCAGCCAAGAACGTTCAGTTAACTACGAGCAGTACTTC. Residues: CASSQERSVNYEQYF.

This chain's CDR3 is CASSPVGTNPGNTIYF. Written as DNA, the CDR3 is TGTGCCAGCAGCCCAGTGGGTACTAACCCTGGAAACACCATATATTTT. V usage is TRBV2 and J usage is TRBJ1-3; no clear D gene. There are 16 residues in the CDR3. V was clipped by 6 bases and J by 2 bases, with 17 bases between them. CDR1 is SNHLY, CDR2 FYNNEI, per germline.

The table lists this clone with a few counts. Written as DNA, the CDR3 is TGTGCCAGCAGCGCCCAGGGGGAGGCCTACACTGAAGCTTTCTTT. Translating gives CASSAQGEAYTEAFF. The chain recombines TRBV9 with TRBJ1-1; the match to TRBD1 covers 7 bases. From germline, CDR1 is SGDLS and CDR2 YYNGEE. Germline trimming cut 3 bases from V and 3 bases from J; bases unmatched to any gene: 8. This CDR3 has 15 amino acids.